The 25 T cell receptor beta chains below come from one sample, sequenced in a study of blood T cells in healthy people across ages. Together with a sample-barcoded 5' primer, a J-beta primer mix was included in a second PCR lasting about 7 to 12 cycles. Each CDR3 protein is one row after TCRdb ran MiXCR on the 5' RACE reads. In the table there are some 1.7 million distinct CDR3 sequences, approximately 28% of which are singletons. Material: blood. The receptors stem from a woman aged 25 to 39 in good health.

A note on this clonotype: Relative to the germline gene, one junction end is altered; a read error may explain this. The chain is built from TRBV5-1 and TRBJ1-1; D gene unclear. The CDR3 sequence is 13 residues long. Germline V CDR1 and CDR2: SGHRS, YFSETQ. The CDR3 DNA is TGCGCCAGCAGCTTTCAGGAGAACGCTGAAGCTTTCTTT. It translates to CASSFQENAEAFF.

This clonotype was recorded a few times. This chain uses TRBV9 with TRBJ1-2, with a weak D call TRBD1 (5 bases). The V gene's germline CDR1 is SGDLS and CDR2 YYNGEE. This CDR3 is 12 amino acids long. The ends were cut back, 5 bases at V and 4 bases at J, with 9 bases in the middle. DNA for the CDR3: TGTGCCAGCAGAGCCGACAGCTATGGCTACACCTTC. It codes for CASRADSYGYTF.

With respect to this clonotype: One junction end does not reproduce the germline sequence, and a read error may be involved. The genes are TRBV5-5 and TRBJ2-1; 9 bases align to TRBD1. Germline lookup yields CDR1 SGHKS and CDR2 YYEKEE (reference sequence). The length of the CDR3 is 16 residues. CDR3 residues: CSSSDPGTGSYNEQFF. The DNA for the CDR3 is TGTTCCAGCAGCGACCCCGGGACAGGGTCCTACAATGAGCAGTTCTTC.

In the case of this clonotype: The germline gene is not matched at one end of the junction; a read error may be the cause. The chain joins TRBV11-2 to TRBJ2-3, with 11 bases lining up with TRBD2. In germline, CDR1 is SGHAT, CDR2 FQNNGV. The CDR3 loop spans 16 amino acids. The DNA for the CDR3 is TGTGCCGGCAGCTTCCTAGCGGGGGGAAACTCAGATACGCAGTATTTT. It specifies CAGSFLAGGNSDTQYF.

In nucleotides, the CDR3 is TGTGCCTGGAGTGCCTTCTTAGCGGGAGGGCCTGACGATGAGCAGTTCTTC. Translation gives CAWSAFLAGGPDDEQFF. V is TRBV30 and J is TRBJ2-1; 11 bases line up with TRBD2. Germline loops: CDR1 GTSNPN, CDR2 SVGIG (reference sequence). J was trimmed by 8 bases and V by 1 base; bases with no gene match: 13. The CDR3 has 17 amino acids.

This chain joins TRBV30 and TRBJ2-3, with 9 bases identical to TRBD2. This CDR3 is built from 14 residues. From germline, CDR1 is GTSNPN and CDR2 SVGIG (reference sequence). The V gene end was trimmed by 7 bases and the J gene end by 2 bases; junction bases not matched to a gene: 7. As DNA, the CDR3 is TGTGCCTTGTCTGGCGGGAGGGCCACAGATACGCAGTATTTT. This translates into CALSGGRATDTQYF.

The rearrangement links TRBV20-1 to TRBJ2-7, with 8 bases fitting TRBD2. The DNA matches TRBJ2-5 better at its end, which makes the J call doubtful. The germline gives CDR1 DFQATT, CDR2 SNEGSKA (reference sequence). The CDR3 consists of 17 residues. For the CDR3, the DNA is TGCAGTGCTAGACGTCTTCCCGCGGGGGGCGGGAGAGAGACCCAGTACTTC. Translation: CSARRLPAGGGRETQYF.

This clonotype was observed a few times. This rearrangement joins TRBV20-1 to TRBJ1-4; D gene uncertain. CDR1 is DFQATT, CDR2 SNEGSKA, per germline (reference sequence). The CDR3 contains 12 residues. V was clipped by 6 bases and J by 7 bases, with 12 bases between them. The CDR3 protein is CSATDQGEKLFF. CDR3 sequence (DNA): TGCAGTGCAACAGATCAAGGTGAAAAACTGTTTTTT.

This clonotype was detected a few times. The chain uses TRBV20-1 and TRBJ1-3; 7 bases map to TRBD1. Germline trimming cut 4 bases from V and 3 bases from J; bases unmatched to any gene: 6. The CDR3 has 14 amino acids. Germline V CDR1 and CDR2: DFQATT, SNEGSKA (reference sequence). CDR3 residues: CSAINRGGGNTIYF. In nucleotides, the CDR3 is TGCAGTGCTATAAACAGGGGCGGTGGAAACACCATATATTTT.

With respect to this clonotype: This may be a read error: a much more frequent sequence differs by one nucleotide. V gene TRBV7-6 combines with J gene TRBJ2-1; tentatively, D is TRBD2 (5 bases). The V end was cut by 1 base, the J end by 9 bases, with 13 bases between. The CDR3 has 14 amino acids. Germline V gives CDR1 SGHVS, CDR2 FNYEAQ. CDR3 DNA sequence: TGTGCCAGCAGCTTAGTTGAGGGAATACGTGAGCAGTTCTTC. As protein: CASSLVEGIREQFF.

The chain recombines TRBV20-1 with TRBJ2-5; maybe TRBD1 (5 bases). The DNA matches TRBJ2-7 better at its end, which makes the J call doubtful. The germline gives CDR1 DFQATT, CDR2 SNEGSKA (reference sequence). This CDR3 is built from 13 residues. The CDR3 DNA reads as TGCAGTGCCTCCGGCAGGGAAAGCGACGAGCAGTACTTC. This gives the protein CSASGRESDEQYF.

The chain uses TRBV6-6 and TRBJ2-3; tentatively, D is TRBD2 (5 bases). V was shortened by 5 bases and J by 4 bases, with 16 bases between the two germline ends. CDR1 MNHNY and CDR2 SVGAGI come from the germline V gene (reference sequence). The CDR3 runs 15 residues. The DNA of the CDR3 is TGTGCCAGCAGTGCGACGGGGATCCGCTCAGATACGCAGTATTTT. Translation gives CASSATGIRSDTQYF.

The genes are TRBV6-5 and TRBJ2-7, with D perhaps matching TRBD2 (6 bases). The CDR3 has 14 amino acids. Trimming removed 2 bases from V and 3 bases from J, with 11 bases in between. Germline V CDR1 and CDR2: MNHEY, SVGAGI. CDR3 nucleotide sequence: TGTGCCAGCAGTTACGATGGCGGGATCTACGAGCAGTACTTC. This sequence encodes CASSYDGGIYEQYF.

The rearrangement uses TRBV12-3 or TRBV12-4 and TRBJ1-1, with 10 bases identical to TRBD1. Trimming took 8 bases from V and 4 from J; bases not matched to a gene: 4. This CDR3 is built from 13 residues. CDR3 in DNA: TGTGCCAGCGACGGACAGGGGGGCACTGAAGCTTTCTTT. This translates into CASDGQGGTEAFF.

The chain employs TRBV2 and TRBJ2-2; 10 bases align to TRBD2. Germline V gene sequence: CDR1 SNHLY, CDR2 FYNNEI. The CDR3 spans 15 residues. The V and J ends lost 7 bases and 7 bases, in that order; junction bases with no gene match: 9. The CDR3, as DNA: TGTGCCAGCATTGCGGGACTAGCGCCCGACGGGGAGCTGTTTTTT. It specifies CASIAGLAPDGELFF.

In its sample, this clonotype was seen a few times. DNA for the CDR3: TGTGCCAGCAGTGAAAGGTCAAGGCGGGCTTTCTTT. Translating gives CASSERSRRAFF. The genes are TRBV6-4 and TRBJ1-1; no reliable D call. The germline V gene has CDR1 MRHNA and CDR2 SNTAGT. The CDR3 extends over 12 amino acids. Between the trimmed V and J ends, which lost 3 bases and 11 bases, there was a span of 13 bases.

The J gene is TRBJ1-5, the V gene TRBV29-1, with 8 bases lining up with TRBD1. V dropped 7 bases and J dropped 11; count of bases not matched to a gene: 13. The CDR3 has 13 residues. The germline gives CDR1 SQVTM, CDR2 ANQGSEA. DNA for the CDR3: TGCAGCGCCGTGGACAGGGATCGAGGAGCCCAGCATTTT. Amino acid sequence: CSAVDRDRGAQHF.

This clonotype was recorded a few times. The chain recombines TRBV10-3 with TRBJ2-4, with D possibly TRBD2 on 6 matching bases. V was cut by 0 bases and J by 9 bases, with 15 bases left in between. CDR1 ENHRY and CDR2 SYGVKD come from the germline V gene. The CDR3 spans 15 residues. CDR3 DNA: TGTGCCATCAGTGAGTCGTGGGGGGATTATGGCATTCAGTACTTC. Amino acid sequence: CAISESWGDYGIQYF.

This clonotype came up many times. The chain combines TRBV4-3 with TRBJ1-2; 10 bases align to TRBD1. Germline values: CDR1 LGHNA, CDR2 YSLEER. The ends lost 3 bases at V and 3 bases at J; junction bases unmatched: 7. The CDR3 has 16 residues. The CDR3 DNA follows: TGCGCCAGCAGCCAGGCCGGGACAGGGGCGGACTATGGCTACACCTTC. Translating it yields CASSQAGTGADYGYTF.

There are many counts of this clonotype. CDR3 amino acids: CAISVPGQHNEQFF. CDR3 sequence (DNA): TGTGCCATCAGTGTTCCGGGACAGCACAATGAGCAGTTCTTC. The J gene is TRBJ2-1, the V gene TRBV10-3; 7 bases line up with TRBD1. The trim removed 4 bases at V and 5 bases at J, leaving 5 bases unmatched. This CDR3 has 14 amino acids. Germline loops: CDR1 ENHRY, CDR2 SYGVKD.

There are many counts of this clonotype. The CDR3 region is CASRPPGGYNEQFF. The DNA for the CDR3 is TGTGCCAGCAGGCCGCCGGGGGGGTACAATGAGCAGTTCTTC. V usage is TRBV2 and J usage is TRBJ2-1, with 8 bases aligning to TRBD2. The V gene end was trimmed by 6 bases and the J gene end by 4 bases; junction bases not matched to a gene: 5. There are 14 residues in the CDR3. In germline, CDR1 is SNHLY, CDR2 FYNNEI.

This rearrangement joins TRBV2 to TRBJ1-2, with no clear D. The CDR3 is made up of 11 amino acids. The ends were cut back, 6 bases at V and 9 bases at J, with 11 bases in the middle. Germline V gene data show CDR1 as SNHLY and CDR2 as FYNNEI. This CDR3 reads CASRTEGRYTF. CDR3 DNA sequence: TGTGCCAGCAGGACCGAGGGCCGCTACACCTTC.

Concerning this clonotype itself: A much larger clone lies one base from this, so it may be a read error. The V gene is TRBV5-1, the J gene TRBJ2-4, with a tentative D call TRBD1 (5 bases). CDR3 size: 15 residues. Germline V gene sequence: CDR1 SGHRS, CDR2 YFSETQ. The CDR3 spells CTSSSQTEAKNIQYF. In DNA, the CDR3 is TGCACCAGCAGCTCCCAGACAGAAGCCAAAAACATTCAGTACTTC.

This clonotype was picked up many times. The chain's CDR3 is CASRYGQVEQFF. DNA of the CDR3: TGTGCCAGCAGGTACGGACAGGTAGAGCAGTTCTTC. The V and J genes are TRBV2 and TRBJ2-1; the match to TRBD1 covers 7 bases. CDR1 and CDR2 (germline): SNHLY, FYNNEI. Trimming took 6 bases from V and 10 from J; bases not matched to a gene: 6. CDR3 length: 12 amino acids.

The chain employs TRBV6-2 or TRBV6-3 and TRBJ2-1, with TRBD2 matching 10 bases. Germline V gene sequence: CDR1 MNHEY, CDR2 SVGEGT. Trimming at V came to 7 bases and at J to 4 bases, leaving 7 bases not matched to a gene. This CDR3 spans 15 amino acids. The CDR3 DNA follows: TGTGCCAGCACCTCGTCTAGCGGGAGTTACAATGAGCAGTTCTTC. Translating it yields CASTSSSGSYNEQFF.